Following are 27 T cell receptor beta chains from one sample sequenced in a study of Ad26.COV2.S vaccination and SARS-CoV-2 variants. Profiled with immunoSEQ multiplex PCR; TCRdb holds only in-frame clones, not every one. The sample contains fewer than 800,000 clones, roughly 90% of which appear only once. As to treatment: some 20 received Ad26.COV2.S at low or high dose, single or two shots; several received placebo; per-sample allocation not given. Collection of samples fell on day 63 after the first vaccine or placebo injection. Source: peripheral blood, taken in a trial of Ad26.COV2.S vaccine versus placebo. Receptors originate from a person aged 18-65 years who received the Ad26.COV2.S COVID-19 vaccine or a placebo.

The V call is TRBV18, the J call TRBJ1-1; D remains unclear. This CDR3 contains 15 residues. Per the germline V gene, CDR1 is KGHSH and CDR2 is LQKENI. Trimming removed 3 bases from V and 6 bases from J, with 17 bases in between. CDR3 loop: CASSPPSRVDSEAFF. In nucleotides, the CDR3 is TGTGCCAGCTCACCCCCAAGTCGGGTGGACTCTGAAGCTTTCTTT.

The chain joins TRBV10-2 to TRBJ1-4, with D tentatively TRBD1 (5 bases). V was trimmed by 8 bases and J by 0 bases, leaving 7 bases between them. The germline gives CDR1 WSHSY, CDR2 SAAADI. CDR3 length: 13 residues. The CDR3 loop reads CASGTPTNEKLFF. The CDR3 DNA sequence: TGCGCCAGCGGGACTCCAACTAATGAAAAACTGTTTTTT.

Remarks on this clone: The sample holds other DNA sequences that translate to the same CDR3. The gene calls are TRBV7-2 and TRBJ2-1, with TRBD2 matching over 7 bases. Germline V gene lookup returns CDR1 SGHTA and CDR2 FQGNSA. The trim removed 5 bases at V and 2 bases at J, leaving 3 bases unmatched. This CDR3 is 14 amino acids long. This CDR3 reads CASSPSGPYNEQFF. CDR3 DNA: TGTGCCAGCAGCCCTAGCGGTCCCTACAATGAGCAGTTCTTC.

The genes are TRBV19 and TRBJ2-4, with a tentative D call TRBD2 (5 bases). Per germline, CDR1 LNHDA and CDR2 SQIVND (reference sequence). The V and J ends lost 0 bases and 6 bases respectively, with 9 bases between them. The CDR3 is 14 residues long. CDR3 DNA sequence: TGTGCCAGTAGTATAGAGGTTCGGGGAAACATTCAGTACTTC. Its translation: CASSIEVRGNIQYF.

As regards this clone: Distinct nucleotide sequences in the sample also encode this CDR3. The rearrangement links TRBV6-5 to TRBJ2-7; D may match TRBD1 or TRBD2 (5 bases each). V lost 5 bases and J lost 4, with 9 bases in between. CDR3 size: 12 residues. Germline V gene sequence: CDR1 MNHEY, CDR2 SVGAGI. The CDR3 here is CASSRGRYEQYF. For the CDR3, the DNA is TGTGCCAGCAGTCGGGGCAGATACGAGCAGTACTTC.

The V and J genes are TRBV12-3 or TRBV12-4 and TRBJ2-7; D ambiguous. This CDR3 is built from 12 residues. Trimming pared 6 bases from V and 2 bases from J, leaving 8 bases between. The CDR3 reads CASSRSPYEQYF. For the CDR3, the DNA is TGTGCCAGCAGCCGCTCCCCCTACGAGCAGTACTTC.

Concerning this clone itself: Other DNA sequences of this sample code for an identical CDR3. The rearrangement joins TRBV5-4 to TRBJ2-6; D not certain. The CDR3 is 15 amino acids. The V and J ends lost 0 bases and 2 bases respectively, with 6 bases between them. Germline values: CDR1 SGHNT, CDR2 YYREEE (reference sequence). The CDR3 reads CASSLGGAGANVLTF. The CDR3 DNA follows: TGTGCCAGCAGCTTGGGTGGGGCTGGGGCCAACGTCCTGACTTTC.

This sequence joins TRBV5-1 and TRBJ2-2; D perhaps matches TRBD2 (6 bases). The V end lost 0 bases, the J end lost 4 bases, and 16 bases lay between the germline ends. The CDR3 is made up of 17 amino acids. Germline V lookup: CDR1 SGHRS, CDR2 YFSETQ. The chain's CDR3 is CASSLAGGSPFTGELFF. In DNA, the CDR3 is TGCGCCAGCAGCTTGGCCGGGGGATCGCCTTTCACCGGGGAGCTGTTTTTT.

The CDR3 here is CASRVGLLGNTEAFF. The CDR3 nucleotides read TGTGCCAGCAGGGTGGGCCTTTTGGGGAACACTGAAGCTTTCTTT. The chain links TRBV5-6 to TRBJ1-1; D remains ambiguous. This CDR3 contains 15 residues. Germline values: CDR1 SGHDT, CDR2 YYEEEE. Trimming stripped 5 bases from V and 1 base from J, with 15 bases between.

The V call is TRBV14, the J call TRBJ2-3, with a tentative D call TRBD2 (6 bases). Trimming took 4 bases from V and 2 from J, leaving 16 bases between them. This CDR3 spans 16 amino acids. Germline V gene data show CDR1 as SGHDN and CDR2 as FVKESK. The CDR3 here is CASSPVGGWLTDTQYF. In nucleotides, the CDR3 is TGTGCCAGCAGCCCTGTGGGAGGATGGCTCACAGATACGCAGTATTTT.

The chain links TRBV12-5 to TRBJ2-4, with a weak D call TRBD1 (6 bases). Germline values: CDR1 LGHNT, CDR2 FRNRAP. The CDR3 is 14 residues long. The V gene lost 7 bases and the J gene lost 0 bases, with 10 bases spanning the gap. The DNA of the CDR3 is TGTGCTAGTGTTCAACAGGGAGCCAAAAACATTCAGTACTTC. It translates to CASVQQGAKNIQYF.

This clone came up a few times. The rearrangement uses TRBV5-1 and TRBJ1-2; D remains unclear. V shed 1 base and J shed 2 bases, with 6 bases lying between them. Germline CDR1 SGHRS, CDR2 YFSETQ. The length of the CDR3 is 13 residues. CDR3 in amino acids: CASSLRVNYGYTF. CDR3 nucleotides: TGCGCCAGCAGCTTGAGGGTGAACTATGGCTACACCTTC.

The J gene is TRBJ2-7, the V gene TRBV3-1 (or the pseudogene TRBV3-2); 10 bases align to TRBD2. Germline V gives CDR1 LGHDT, CDR2 YNNKEL (reference sequence). V dropped 1 base and J dropped 5; count of bases not matched to a gene: 5. CDR3 size: 15 residues. This CDR3 is CASSQGTSGTHEQYF. The CDR3 nucleotides read TGTGCCAGCAGCCAAGGAACTAGCGGGACCCACGAGCAGTACTTC.

This rearrangement joins TRBV4-3 to TRBJ1-5; 10 bases are a match to TRBD1. Germline V gene lookup returns CDR1 LGHNA and CDR2 YSLEER. V trimming: 1 base; J trimming: 6 bases; junction bases outside the gene matches: 9. The CDR3 is 17 amino acids. The DNA for the CDR3 is TGCGCCAGCAGCCAAGCATTAGGACAGGGGGTGGGTCAGCCCCAGCATTTT. Its protein is CASSQALGQGVGQPQHF.

The J gene is TRBJ2-7, the V gene TRBV19; tentative D call: TRBD2 (6 bases). Per germline, CDR1 LNHDA and CDR2 SQIVND (reference sequence). The CDR3 consists of 13 residues. Deletions cut 6 bases from V and 7 bases from J, with 16 bases between. CDR3 sequence: CASRGLGLGEQYF. The CDR3 coding sequence is TGTGCCAGTAGGGGACTGGGTCTGGGGGAGCAGTACTTC.

The chain joins TRBV6-2 or TRBV6-3 to TRBJ1-1, with TRBD1 as a possible D gene (6 bases). This CDR3 spans 14 amino acids. V dropped 4 bases and J dropped 4 bases, with 13 bases sitting between them. In germline, CDR1 is MNHEY, CDR2 SVGEGT. CDR3 coding DNA: TGTGCCAGCAGTTTAGGGGGGAAGGTCACTGAAGCTTTCTTT. It translates to CASSLGGKVTEAFF.

The chain combines TRBV10-3 with TRBJ2-7; 7 positions match TRBD1. CDR1 and CDR2 (germline): ENHRY, SYGVKD. This CDR3 has 12 amino acids. After removal of 4 bases from V and 3 bases from J, the junction contained 0 bases not matched to a gene. The CDR3 region has the DNA TGTGCCATCAGTGGGACAGGCTACGAGCAGTACTTC. Amino acid sequence: CAISGTGYEQYF.

The chain carries TRBV9 and TRBJ2-6; 8 nucleotides line up with TRBD1. Trimming took 0 bases from V and 0 from J; bases not matched to a gene: 5. Per the germline V gene, CDR1 is SGDLS and CDR2 is YYNGEE. The CDR3 is 18 amino acids. Written as DNA, the CDR3 is TGTGCCAGCAGCGTAGACAGGGGGTCAATCTCTGGGGCCAACGTCCTGACTTTC. Translation gives CASSVDRGSISGANVLTF.

V and J are TRBV19 and TRBJ1-5; unclear D gene. The germline V gene encodes CDR1 LNHDA and CDR2 SQIVND (reference sequence). The CDR3 is made up of 14 amino acids. The V end lost 1 base, the J end lost 9 bases, and 13 bases lay between the germline ends. The CDR3 coding sequence is TGTGCCAGTAGTATAGTTGAGGCCTCCCGGCCCCAGCATTTT. As protein: CASSIVEASRPQHF.

V usage is TRBV5-1 and J usage is TRBJ2-5, with 10 bases identical to TRBD1. Germline values: CDR1 SGHRS, CDR2 YFSETQ. This CDR3 spans 15 amino acids. With 4 bases clipped from V and 2 bases from J, the junction kept 5 bases outside the gene matches. The CDR3 DNA sequence: TGCGCCAGCAGCCCGACAGGGGGCGGACAAGAGACCCAGTACTTC. Encoded protein: CASSPTGGGQETQYF.

This rearrangement joins TRBV3-1 (or the pseudogene TRBV3-2) to TRBJ1-4; TRBD1 is a possible D gene (6 bases). This CDR3 is built from 15 residues. Germline-derived CDR1 and CDR2 are LGHDT and YNNKEL (reference sequence). V lost 4 bases, J lost 10 bases, and 19 bases lay in between. CDR3 DNA sequence: TGTGCCAGCAGCCCGAAGGGATCTGGGGGCGTAAAACTGTTTTTT. Residues: CASSPKGSGGVKLFF.

This clone was seen a handful of times. The V call is TRBV2, the J call TRBJ2-7, with a weak D call TRBD1 (5 bases). V was shortened by 8 bases and J by 5 bases, with 10 bases between the two germline ends. Germline CDR1 SNHLY, CDR2 FYNNEI. This CDR3 region has 11 residues. The CDR3 loop reads CASGASHEQYF. The CDR3 DNA follows: TGTGCCAGCGGGGCCTCGCACGAGCAGTACTTC.

The chain joins TRBV7-9 to TRBJ1-3, with no clear D. The CDR3 runs to 15 residues. V was pared by 4 bases and J by 0 bases, with 10 bases between. Germline assignment: CDR1 SEHNR and CDR2 FQNEAQ (reference sequence). The CDR3 DNA follows: TGTGCCAGCAGCTCGACCCGGGCCTCTGGAAACACCATATATTTT. The encoded protein is CASSSTRASGNTIYF. Full variable domain (missing parts from reference TRBV7-9 and TRBJ1-3): DTGVSQNPRHKITKRGQNVTFRCDPISEHNRLYWYRQTLGQGPEFLTYFQNEAQLEKSRLLSDRFSAERPKGSFSTLEIQRTEQGDSAMYLCASSSTRASGNTIYFGEGSWLTVV.

This clone was detected a few times. The genes are TRBV6-2 or TRBV6-3 and TRBJ1-1; no clear D. The ends were cut back, 2 bases at V and 4 bases at J, with 14 bases in the middle. The CDR3 is made up of 15 amino acids. Germline-derived CDR1 and CDR2 are MNHEY and SVGEGT. The CDR3 nucleotides are TGTGCCAGCAGTTACACCCGGCAGGCCATCACTGAAGCTTTCTTT. The encoded protein is CASSYTRQAITEAFF.

This clone showed up just a few times. This chain joins TRBV7-3 and TRBJ2-2; TRBD1 matches 8 bases. V was clipped by 10 bases and J by 6 bases; unmatched bases: 7. Germline V lookup: CDR1 SGHTA, CDR2 FQGTGA. This CDR3 region has 13 residues. The CDR3 DNA reads TGTGCCACCGGGACAGGAGGATCCGGGGAGCTGTTTTTT. Its protein is CATGTGGSGELFF.

The V and J genes are TRBV6-5 and TRBJ1-6; weak D call: TRBD1 (6 bases). V was shortened by 4 bases and J by 10 bases, with 11 bases between the two germline ends. CDR3 length: 13 amino acids. Per germline, CDR1 MNHEY and CDR2 SVGAGI. The CDR3, as DNA: TGTGCCAGCAGTTTACAGGGTGGGTCACCCCTCCACTTT. Protein: CASSLQGGSPLHF.

The V and J genes are TRBV21-1 and TRBJ2-7; the table names TRBD2, a call not compared with the DNA. TRBV21-1 is reported as a pseudogene. The CDR3 runs 15 residues. CDR3 nucleotides: TGTGCCAGACTAACGTCCGAGACTATCTACTACGAGCAGTACTTC. It encodes CARLTSETIYYEQYF.